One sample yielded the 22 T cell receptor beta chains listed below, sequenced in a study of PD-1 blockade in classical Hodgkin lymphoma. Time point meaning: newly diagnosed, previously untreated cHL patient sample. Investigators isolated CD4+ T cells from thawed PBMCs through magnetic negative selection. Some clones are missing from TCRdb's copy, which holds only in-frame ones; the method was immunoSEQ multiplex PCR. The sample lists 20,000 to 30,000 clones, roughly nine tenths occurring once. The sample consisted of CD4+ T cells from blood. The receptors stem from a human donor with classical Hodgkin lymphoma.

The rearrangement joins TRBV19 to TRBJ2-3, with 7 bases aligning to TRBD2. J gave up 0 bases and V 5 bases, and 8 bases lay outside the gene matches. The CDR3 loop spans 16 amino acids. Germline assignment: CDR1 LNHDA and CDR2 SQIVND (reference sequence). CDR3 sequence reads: CASSSGTTLSTDTQYF. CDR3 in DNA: TGTGCCAGTAGTTCCGGGACTACCCTCAGCACAGATACGCAGTATTTT.

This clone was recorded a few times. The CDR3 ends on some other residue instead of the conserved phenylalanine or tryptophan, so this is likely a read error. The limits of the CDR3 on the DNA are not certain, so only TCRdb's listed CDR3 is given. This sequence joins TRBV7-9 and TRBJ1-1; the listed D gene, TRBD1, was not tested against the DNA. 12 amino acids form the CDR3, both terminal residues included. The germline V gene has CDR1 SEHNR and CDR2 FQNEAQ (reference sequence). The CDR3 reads CASSLAGRVVFV.

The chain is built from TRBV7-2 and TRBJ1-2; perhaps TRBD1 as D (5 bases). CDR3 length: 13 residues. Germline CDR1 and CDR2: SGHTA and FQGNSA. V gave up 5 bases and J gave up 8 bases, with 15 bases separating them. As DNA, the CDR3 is TGTGCCAGCAGCATGGCAGGGTTTTACGGCTACACCTTC. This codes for CASSMAGFYGYTF.

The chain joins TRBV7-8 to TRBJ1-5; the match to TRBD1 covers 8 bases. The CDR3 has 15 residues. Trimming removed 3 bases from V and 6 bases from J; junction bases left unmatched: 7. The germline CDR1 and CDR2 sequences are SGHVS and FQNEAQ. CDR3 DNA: TGTGCCAGCAGCTTTAGAAACAGGGGGGGTCAGCCCCAGCATTTT. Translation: CASSFRNRGGQPQHF.

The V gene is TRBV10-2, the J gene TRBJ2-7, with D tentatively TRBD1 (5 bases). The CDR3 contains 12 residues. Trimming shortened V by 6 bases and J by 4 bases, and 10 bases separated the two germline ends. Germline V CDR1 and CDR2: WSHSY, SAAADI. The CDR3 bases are TGCGCCAGCAGCCCGACAGAGTACGAGCAGTACTTC. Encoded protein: CASSPTEYEQYF.

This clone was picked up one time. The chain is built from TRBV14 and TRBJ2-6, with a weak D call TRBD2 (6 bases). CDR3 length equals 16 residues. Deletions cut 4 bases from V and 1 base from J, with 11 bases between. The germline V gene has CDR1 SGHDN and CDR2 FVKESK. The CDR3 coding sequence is TGTGCCAGCAGCCGCTGGGGGGATTCTGGGGCCAACGTCCTGACTTTC. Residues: CASSRWGDSGANVLTF.

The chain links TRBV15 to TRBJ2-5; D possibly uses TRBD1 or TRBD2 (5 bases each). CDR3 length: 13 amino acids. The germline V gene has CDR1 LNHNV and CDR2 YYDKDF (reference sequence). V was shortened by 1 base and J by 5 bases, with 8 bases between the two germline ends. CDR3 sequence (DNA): TGTGCCACCAGCAGAGGGGGGTGGGAGACCCAGTACTTC. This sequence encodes CATSRGGWETQYF.

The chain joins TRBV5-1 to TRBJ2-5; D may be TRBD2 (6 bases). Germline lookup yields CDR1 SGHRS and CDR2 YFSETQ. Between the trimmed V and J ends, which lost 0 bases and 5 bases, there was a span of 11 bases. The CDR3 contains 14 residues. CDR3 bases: TGCGCCAGCAGCTTGGGACTAGTGGGGGAGACCCAGTACTTC. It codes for CASSLGLVGETQYF. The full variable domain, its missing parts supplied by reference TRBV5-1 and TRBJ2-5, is KAGVTQTPRYLIKTRGQQVTLSCSPISGHRSVSWYQQTPGQGLQFLFEYFSETQRNKGNFPGRFSGRQFSNSRSEMNVSTLELGDSALYLCASSLGLVGETQYFGPGTRLLVL.

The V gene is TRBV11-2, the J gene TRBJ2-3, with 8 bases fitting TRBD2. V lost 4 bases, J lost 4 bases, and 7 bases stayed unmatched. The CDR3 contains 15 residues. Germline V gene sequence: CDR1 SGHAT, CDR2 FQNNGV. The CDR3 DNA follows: TGTGCCAGCAGCTCGAACGGGGGGGCTGCAGATACGCAGTATTTT. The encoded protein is CASSSNGGAADTQYF.

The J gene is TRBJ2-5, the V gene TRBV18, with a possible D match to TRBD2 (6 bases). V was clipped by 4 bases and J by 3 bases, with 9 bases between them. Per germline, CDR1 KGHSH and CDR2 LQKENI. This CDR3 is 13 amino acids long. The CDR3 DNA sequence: TGTGCCAGCTCACGGGGACTGGAAGAGACCCAGTACTTC. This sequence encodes CASSRGLEETQYF.

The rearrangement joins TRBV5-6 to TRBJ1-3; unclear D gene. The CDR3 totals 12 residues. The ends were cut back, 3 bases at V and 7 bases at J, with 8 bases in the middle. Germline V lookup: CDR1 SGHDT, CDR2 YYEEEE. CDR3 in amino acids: CASSSGWNTIYF. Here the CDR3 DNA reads TGTGCCAGCAGCTCGGGGTGGAACACCATATATTTT.

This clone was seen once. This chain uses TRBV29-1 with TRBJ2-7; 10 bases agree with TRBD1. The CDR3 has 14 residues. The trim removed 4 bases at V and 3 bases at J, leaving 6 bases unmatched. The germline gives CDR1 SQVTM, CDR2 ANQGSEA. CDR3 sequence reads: CSVVNRTGGYEQYF. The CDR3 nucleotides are TGCAGCGTTGTAAATAGGACAGGGGGCTACGAGCAGTACTTC.

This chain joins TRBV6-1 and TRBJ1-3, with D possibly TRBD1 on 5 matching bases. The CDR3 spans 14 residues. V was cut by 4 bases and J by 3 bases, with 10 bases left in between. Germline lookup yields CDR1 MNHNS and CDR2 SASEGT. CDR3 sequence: CASSGQGGGNTIYF. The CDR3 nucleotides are TGTGCCAGCAGTGGCCAGGGCGGTGGAAACACCATATATTTT.

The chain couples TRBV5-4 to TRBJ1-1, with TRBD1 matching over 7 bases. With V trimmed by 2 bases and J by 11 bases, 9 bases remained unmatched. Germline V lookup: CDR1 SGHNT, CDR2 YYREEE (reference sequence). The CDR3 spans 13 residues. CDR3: CASSFRQGRDAFF. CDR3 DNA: TGTGCCAGCAGCTTCCGACAGGGAAGGGATGCTTTCTTT.

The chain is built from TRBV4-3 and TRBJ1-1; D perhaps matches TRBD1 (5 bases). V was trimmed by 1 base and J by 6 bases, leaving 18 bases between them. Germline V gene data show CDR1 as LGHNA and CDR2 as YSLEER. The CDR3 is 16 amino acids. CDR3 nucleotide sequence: TGCGCCAGCAGCCAAGCCCCACCTGGGACGGGGGCTGAAGCTTTCTTT. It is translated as CASSQAPPGTGAEAFF.

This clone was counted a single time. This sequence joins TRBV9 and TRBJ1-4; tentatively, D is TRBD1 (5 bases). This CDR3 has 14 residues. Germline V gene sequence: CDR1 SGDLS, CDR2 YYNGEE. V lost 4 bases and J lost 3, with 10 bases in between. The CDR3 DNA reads TGTGCCAGCAGCCGGGGGTCGGCTAATGAAAAACTGTTTTTT. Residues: CASSRGSANEKLFF. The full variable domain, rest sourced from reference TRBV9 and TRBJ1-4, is DSGVTQTPKHLITATGQRVTLRCSPRSGDLSVYWYQQSLDQGLQFLIQYYNGEERAKGNILERFSAQQFPDLHSELNLSSLELGDSALYFCASSRGSANEKLFFGSGTQLSVL.

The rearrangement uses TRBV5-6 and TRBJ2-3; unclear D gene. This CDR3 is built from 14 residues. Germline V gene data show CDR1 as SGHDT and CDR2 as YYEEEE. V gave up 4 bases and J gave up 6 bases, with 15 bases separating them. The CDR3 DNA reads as TGTGCCAGCAGCCAGTGGGTCTCCCCTGATACGCAGTATTTT. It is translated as CASSQWVSPDTQYF.

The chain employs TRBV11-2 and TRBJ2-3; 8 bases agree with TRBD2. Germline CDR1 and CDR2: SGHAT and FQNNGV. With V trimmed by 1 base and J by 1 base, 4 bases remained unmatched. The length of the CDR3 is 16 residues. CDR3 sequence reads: CASSLAGGRGTDTQYF. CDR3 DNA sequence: TGTGCCAGCAGCTTAGCGGGGGGGCGGGGCACAGATACGCAGTATTTT.

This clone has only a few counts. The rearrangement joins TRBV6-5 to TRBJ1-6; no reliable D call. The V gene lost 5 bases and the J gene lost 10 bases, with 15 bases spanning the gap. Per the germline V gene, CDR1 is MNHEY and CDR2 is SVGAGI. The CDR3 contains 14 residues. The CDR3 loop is CASSIPGPFSPLHF. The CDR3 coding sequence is TGTGCCAGCAGTATTCCGGGCCCTTTCTCACCCCTCCACTTT.

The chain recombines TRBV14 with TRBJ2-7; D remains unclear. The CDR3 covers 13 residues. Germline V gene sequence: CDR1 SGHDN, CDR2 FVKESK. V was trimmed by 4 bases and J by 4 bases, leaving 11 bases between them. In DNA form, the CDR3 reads TGTGCCAGCAGCCCCCTGGTGGGGTACGAGCAGTACTTC. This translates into CASSPLVGYEQYF.

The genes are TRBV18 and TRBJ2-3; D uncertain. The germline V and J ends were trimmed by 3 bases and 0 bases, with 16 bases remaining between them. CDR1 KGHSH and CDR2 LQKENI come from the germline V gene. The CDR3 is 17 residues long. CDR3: CASSPPRAGVSTDTQYF. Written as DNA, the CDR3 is TGTGCCAGCTCACCCCCCCGGGCAGGCGTTAGCACAGATACGCAGTATTTT.

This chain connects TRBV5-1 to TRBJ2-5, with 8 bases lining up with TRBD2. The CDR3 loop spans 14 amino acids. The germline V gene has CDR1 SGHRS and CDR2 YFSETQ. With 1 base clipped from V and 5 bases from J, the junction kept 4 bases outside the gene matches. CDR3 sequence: CASSLSGGTETQYF. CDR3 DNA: TGCGCCAGCAGCTTGAGCGGGGGCACGGAGACCCAGTACTTC.